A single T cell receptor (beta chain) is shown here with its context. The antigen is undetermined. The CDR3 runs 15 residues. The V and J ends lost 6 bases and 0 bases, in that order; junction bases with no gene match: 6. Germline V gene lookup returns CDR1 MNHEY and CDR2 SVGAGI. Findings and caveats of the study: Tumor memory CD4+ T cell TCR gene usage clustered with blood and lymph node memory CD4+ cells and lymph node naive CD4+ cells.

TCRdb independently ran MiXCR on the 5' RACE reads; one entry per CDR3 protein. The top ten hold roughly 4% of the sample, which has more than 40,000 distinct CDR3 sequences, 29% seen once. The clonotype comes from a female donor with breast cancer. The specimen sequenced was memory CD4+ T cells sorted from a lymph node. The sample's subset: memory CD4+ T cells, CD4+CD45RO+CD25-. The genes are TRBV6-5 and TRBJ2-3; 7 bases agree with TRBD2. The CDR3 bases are TGTGCCAGCAGCCGAGGACTAGGGAGCACAGATACGCAGTATTTT. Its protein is CASSRGLGSTDTQYF.